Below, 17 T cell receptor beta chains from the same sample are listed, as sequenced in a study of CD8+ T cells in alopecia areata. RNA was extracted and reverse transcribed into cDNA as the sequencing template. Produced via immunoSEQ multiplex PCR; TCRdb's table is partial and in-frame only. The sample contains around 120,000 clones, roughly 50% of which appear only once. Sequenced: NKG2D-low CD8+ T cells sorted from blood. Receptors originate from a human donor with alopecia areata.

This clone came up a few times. CDR3 nucleotides: TGTGCCAGGAAAGCGGGGTTTTTCTCGGGGGAGCTGTTTTTT. It translates to CARKAGFFSGELFF. The chain carries TRBV25-1 and TRBJ2-2; 7 bases are a match to TRBD2. Germline V lookup: CDR1 MGHDK, CDR2 SYGVNS. V shed 9 bases, J shed 8 bases, and the junction held 12 bases outside the gene matches. CDR3 length equals 14 residues.

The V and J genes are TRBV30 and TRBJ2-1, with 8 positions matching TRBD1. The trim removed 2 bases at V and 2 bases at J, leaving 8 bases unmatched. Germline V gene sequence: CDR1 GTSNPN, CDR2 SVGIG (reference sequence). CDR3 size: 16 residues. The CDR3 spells CAWSLPRDRTYNEQFF. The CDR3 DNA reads TGTGCCTGGAGTCTCCCCCGGGACAGGACCTACAATGAGCAGTTCTTC. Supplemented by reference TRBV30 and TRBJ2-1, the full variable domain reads SQTIHQWPATLVQPVGSPLSLECTVEGTSNPNLYWYRQAAGRGLQLLFYSVGIGQISSEVPQNLSASRPQDRQFILSSKKLLLSDSGFYLCAWSLPRDRTYNEQFFGPGTRLTVL.

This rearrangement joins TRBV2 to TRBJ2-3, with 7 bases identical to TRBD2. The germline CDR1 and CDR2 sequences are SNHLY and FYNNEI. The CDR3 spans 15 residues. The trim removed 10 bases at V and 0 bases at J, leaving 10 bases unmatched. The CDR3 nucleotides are TGTGCCATCCCTGGCGGGGGAGCAAGCACAGATACGCAGTATTTT. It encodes CAIPGGGASTDTQYF.

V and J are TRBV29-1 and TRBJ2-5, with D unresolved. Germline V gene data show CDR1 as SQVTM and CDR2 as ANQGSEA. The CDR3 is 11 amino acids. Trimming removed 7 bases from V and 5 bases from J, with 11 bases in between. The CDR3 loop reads CSAASRETQYF. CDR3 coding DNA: TGCAGCGCCGCTAGTCGGGAGACCCAGTACTTC. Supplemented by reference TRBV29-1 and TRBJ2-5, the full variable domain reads SAVISQKPSRDICQRGTSLTIQCQVDSQVTMMFWYRQQPGQSLTLIATANQGSEATYESGFVIDKFPISRPNLTFSTLTVSNMSPEDSSIYLCSAASRETQYFGPGTRLLVL.

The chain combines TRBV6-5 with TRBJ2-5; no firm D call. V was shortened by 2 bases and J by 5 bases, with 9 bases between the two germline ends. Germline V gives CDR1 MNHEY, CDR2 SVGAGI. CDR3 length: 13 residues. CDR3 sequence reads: CASSYERAETQYF. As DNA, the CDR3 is TGTGCCAGCAGTTACGAGAGAGCGGAGACCCAGTACTTC.

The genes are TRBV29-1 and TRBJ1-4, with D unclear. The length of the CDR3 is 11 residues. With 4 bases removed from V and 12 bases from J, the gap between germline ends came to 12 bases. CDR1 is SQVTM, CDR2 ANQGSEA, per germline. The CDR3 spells CSVAEGGELFF. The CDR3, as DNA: TGCAGCGTTGCGGAAGGCGGGGAACTGTTTTTT. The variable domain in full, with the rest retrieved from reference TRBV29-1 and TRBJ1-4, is SAVISQKPSRDICQRGTSLTIQCQVDSQVTMMFWYRQQPGQSLTLIATANQGSEATYESGFVIDKFPISRPNLTFSTLTVSNMSPEDSSIYLCSVAEGGELFFGSGTQLSVL.

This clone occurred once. The CDR3 bases are TGCAGCGTTGAAGCCTCAGGCAGCTCTGGGGCCAACGTCCTGACTTTC. Residues: CSVEASGSSGANVLTF. The chain uses TRBV29-1 and TRBJ2-6; D gene unclear. V lost 1 base, J lost 0 bases, and 10 bases lay in between. The CDR3 is 16 residues long. CDR1 is SQVTM, CDR2 ANQGSEA, per germline.

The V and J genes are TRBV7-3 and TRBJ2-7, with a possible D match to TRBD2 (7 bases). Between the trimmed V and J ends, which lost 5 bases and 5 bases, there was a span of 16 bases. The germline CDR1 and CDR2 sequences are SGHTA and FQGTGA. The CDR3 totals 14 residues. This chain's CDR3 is CASSRAGGADEQYF. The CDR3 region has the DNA TGTGCCAGCAGCCGCGCTGGGGGGGCCGACGAGCAGTACTTC.

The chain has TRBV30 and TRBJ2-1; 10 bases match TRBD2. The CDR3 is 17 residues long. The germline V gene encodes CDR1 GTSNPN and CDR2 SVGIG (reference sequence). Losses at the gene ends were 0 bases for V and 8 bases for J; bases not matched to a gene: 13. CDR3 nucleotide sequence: TGTGCCTGGAGTGTACCCTATGGGAGCGGGAGGGGCCATGAGCAGTTCTTC. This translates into CAWSVPYGSGRGHEQFF.

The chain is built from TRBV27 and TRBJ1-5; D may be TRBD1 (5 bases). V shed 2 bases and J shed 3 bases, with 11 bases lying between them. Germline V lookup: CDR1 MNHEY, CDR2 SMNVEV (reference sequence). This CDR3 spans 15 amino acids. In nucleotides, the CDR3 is TGTGCCAGCAGTTTAATTTTCAGGGCCAATCAGCCCCAGCATTTT. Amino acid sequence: CASSLIFRANQPQHF.

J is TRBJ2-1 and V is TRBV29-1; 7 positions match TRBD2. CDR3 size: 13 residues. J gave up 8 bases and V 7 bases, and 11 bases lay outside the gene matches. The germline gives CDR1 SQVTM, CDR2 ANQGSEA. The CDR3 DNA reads TGCAGCGCCCCTCCGGGAGGCGGCCATGAGCAGTTCTTC. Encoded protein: CSAPPGGGHEQFF.

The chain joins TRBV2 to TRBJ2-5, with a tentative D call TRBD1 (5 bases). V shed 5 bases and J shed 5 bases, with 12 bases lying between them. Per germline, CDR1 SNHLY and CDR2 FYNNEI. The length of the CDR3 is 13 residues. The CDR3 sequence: CASSILAGETQYF. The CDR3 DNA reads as TGTGCCAGCAGTATACTCGCAGGGGAGACCCAGTACTTC.

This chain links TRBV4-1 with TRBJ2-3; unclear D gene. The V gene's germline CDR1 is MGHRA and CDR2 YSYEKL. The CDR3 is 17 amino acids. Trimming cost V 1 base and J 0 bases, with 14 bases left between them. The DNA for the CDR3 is TGCGCCAGCAGCCAAGGAGGCCCCGGAACTAGCACAGATACGCAGTATTTT. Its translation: CASSQGGPGTSTDTQYF.

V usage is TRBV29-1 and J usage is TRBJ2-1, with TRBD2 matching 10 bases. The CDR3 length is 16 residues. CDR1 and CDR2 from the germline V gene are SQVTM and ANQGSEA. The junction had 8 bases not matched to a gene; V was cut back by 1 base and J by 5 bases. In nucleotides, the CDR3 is TGCAGCGTTGAAGGTCGAGCGGGAGGGGTTGACAATGAGCAGTTCTTC. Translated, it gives CSVEGRAGGVDNEQFF.

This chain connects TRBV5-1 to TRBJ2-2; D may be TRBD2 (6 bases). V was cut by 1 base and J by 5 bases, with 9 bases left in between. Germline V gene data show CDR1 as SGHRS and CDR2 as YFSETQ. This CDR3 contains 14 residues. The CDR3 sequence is CASSLTEGTGELFF. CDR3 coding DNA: TGCGCCAGCAGCTTGACGGAGGGGACCGGGGAGCTGTTTTTT. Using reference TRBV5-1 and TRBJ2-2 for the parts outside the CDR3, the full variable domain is KAGVTQTPRYLIKTRGQQVTLSCSPISGHRSVSWYQQTPGQGLQFLFEYFSETQRNKGNFPGRFSGRQFSNSRSEMNVSTLELGDSALYLCASSLTEGTGELFFGEGSRLTVL.

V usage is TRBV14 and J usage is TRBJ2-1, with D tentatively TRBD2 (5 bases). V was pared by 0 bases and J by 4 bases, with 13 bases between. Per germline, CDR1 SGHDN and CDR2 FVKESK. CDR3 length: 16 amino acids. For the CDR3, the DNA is TGTGCCAGCAGCCAAGATATAGGAGGAGGTTACAATGAGCAGTTCTTC. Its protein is CASSQDIGGGYNEQFF.

CDR3 loop: CAWSFDYGYTF. CDR3 nucleotide sequence: TGTGCCTGGAGTTTCGACTATGGCTACACCTTC. The chain uses TRBV30 and TRBJ1-2; D gene uncertain. This CDR3 has 11 amino acids. CDR1 is GTSNPN and CDR2 is SVGIG in the germline V gene (reference sequence). V was trimmed by 2 bases and J by 3 bases, leaving 4 bases between them.